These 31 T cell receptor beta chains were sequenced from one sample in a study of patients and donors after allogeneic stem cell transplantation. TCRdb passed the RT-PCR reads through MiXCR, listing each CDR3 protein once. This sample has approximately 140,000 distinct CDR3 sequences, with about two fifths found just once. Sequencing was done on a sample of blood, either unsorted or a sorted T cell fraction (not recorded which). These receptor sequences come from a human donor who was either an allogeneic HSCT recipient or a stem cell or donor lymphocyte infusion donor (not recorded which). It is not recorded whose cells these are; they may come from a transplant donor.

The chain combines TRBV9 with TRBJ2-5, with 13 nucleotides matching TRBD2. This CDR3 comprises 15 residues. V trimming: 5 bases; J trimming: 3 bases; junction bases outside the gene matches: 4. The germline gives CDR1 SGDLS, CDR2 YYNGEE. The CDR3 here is CASRTGTSGEETQYF. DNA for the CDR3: TGTGCCAGCAGGACCGGGACTAGCGGGGAAGAGACCCAGTACTTC.

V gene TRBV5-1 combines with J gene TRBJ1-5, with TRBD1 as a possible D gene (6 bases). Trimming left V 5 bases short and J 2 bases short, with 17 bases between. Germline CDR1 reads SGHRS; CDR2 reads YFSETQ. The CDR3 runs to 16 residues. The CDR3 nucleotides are TGCGCCAGCAGTCGAAACAGGGTTGATGGCAATCAGCCCCAGCATTTT. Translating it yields CASSRNRVDGNQPQHF.

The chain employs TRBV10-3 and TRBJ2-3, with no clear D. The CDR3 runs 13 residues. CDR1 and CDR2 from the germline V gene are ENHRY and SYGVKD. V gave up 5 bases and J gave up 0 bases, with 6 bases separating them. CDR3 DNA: TGTGCCATCAGTACAGAAAGCACAGATACGCAGTATTTT. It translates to CAISTESTDTQYF.

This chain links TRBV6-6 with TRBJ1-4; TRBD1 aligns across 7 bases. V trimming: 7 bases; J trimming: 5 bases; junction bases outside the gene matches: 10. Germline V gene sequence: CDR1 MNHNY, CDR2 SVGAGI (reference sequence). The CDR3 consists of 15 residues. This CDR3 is CASTSLGQPNEKLFF. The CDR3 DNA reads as TGTGCCAGCACCTCGTTGGGACAGCCCAATGAAAAACTGTTTTTT.

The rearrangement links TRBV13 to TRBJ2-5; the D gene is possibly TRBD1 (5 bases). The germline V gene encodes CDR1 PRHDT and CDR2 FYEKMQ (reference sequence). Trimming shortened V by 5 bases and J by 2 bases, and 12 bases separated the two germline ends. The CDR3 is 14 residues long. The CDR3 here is CASSDRQTQETQYF. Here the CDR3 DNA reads TGTGCCAGCAGCGACCGACAGACACAAGAGACCCAGTACTTC.

The CDR3 region has the DNA TGCAGTGAGGCGACTAGCGGGGGTTCAGATACGCAGTATTTT. It codes for CSEATSGGSDTQYF. V usage is TRBV20-1 and J usage is TRBJ2-3; 12 nucleotides agree with TRBD2. Trimming took 7 bases from V and 4 from J; bases not matched to a gene: 6. CDR3 length equals 14 residues. Germline V gene sequence: CDR1 DFQATT, CDR2 SNEGSKA (reference sequence).

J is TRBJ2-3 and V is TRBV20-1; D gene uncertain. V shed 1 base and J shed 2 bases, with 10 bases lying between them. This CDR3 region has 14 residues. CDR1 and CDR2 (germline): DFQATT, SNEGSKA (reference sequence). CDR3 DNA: TGCAGTGCTAGAGCGACCCACCTCACAGATACGCAGTATTTT. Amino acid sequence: CSARATHLTDTQYF.

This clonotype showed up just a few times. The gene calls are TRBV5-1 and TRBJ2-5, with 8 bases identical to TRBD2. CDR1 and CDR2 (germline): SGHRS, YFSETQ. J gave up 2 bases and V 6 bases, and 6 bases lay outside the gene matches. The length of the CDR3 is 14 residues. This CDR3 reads CASTLGRGQETQYF. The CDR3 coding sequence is TGCGCCAGCACCCTCGGGAGGGGGCAAGAGACCCAGTACTTC.

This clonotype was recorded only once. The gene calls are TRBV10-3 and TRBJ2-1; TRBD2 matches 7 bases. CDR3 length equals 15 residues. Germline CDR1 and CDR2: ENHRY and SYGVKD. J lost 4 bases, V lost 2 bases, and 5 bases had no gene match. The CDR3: CAISEIAGVYNEQFF. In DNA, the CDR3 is TGTGCCATCAGTGAGATTGCGGGGGTTTACAATGAGCAGTTCTTC.

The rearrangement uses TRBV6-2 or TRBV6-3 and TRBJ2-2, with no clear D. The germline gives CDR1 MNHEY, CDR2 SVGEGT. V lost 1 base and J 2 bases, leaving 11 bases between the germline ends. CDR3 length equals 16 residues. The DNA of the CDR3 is TGTGCCAGCAGTTACTTCCTTAGCCCCAACACCGGGGAGCTGTTTTTT. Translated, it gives CASSYFLSPNTGELFF.

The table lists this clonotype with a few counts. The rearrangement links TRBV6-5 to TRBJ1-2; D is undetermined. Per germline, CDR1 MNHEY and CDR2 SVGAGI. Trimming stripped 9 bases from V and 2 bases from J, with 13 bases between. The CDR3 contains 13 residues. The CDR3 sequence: CASSRVGNYGYTF. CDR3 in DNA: TGTGCCAGTTCACGGGTCGGGAACTATGGCTACACCTTC.

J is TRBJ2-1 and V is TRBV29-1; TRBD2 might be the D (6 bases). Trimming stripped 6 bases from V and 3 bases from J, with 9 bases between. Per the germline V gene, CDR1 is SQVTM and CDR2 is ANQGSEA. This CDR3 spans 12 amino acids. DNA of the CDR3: TGCAGCGTCGAGGAGGGCTACAATGAGCAGTTCTTC. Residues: CSVEEGYNEQFF.

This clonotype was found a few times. The DNA of the CDR3 is TGTGCCAGCACAGGACGGGACCGCTACACAGATACGCAGTATTTT. It specifies CASTGRDRYTDTQYF. The chain joins TRBV3-1 to TRBJ2-3; D possibly uses TRBD1 or TRBD2 (5 bases each). V lost 7 bases, J lost 2 bases, and 16 bases lay in between. The CDR3 sequence is 15 residues long. Looked up from germline, CDR1 is LGHDT and CDR2 is YNNKEL (reference sequence).

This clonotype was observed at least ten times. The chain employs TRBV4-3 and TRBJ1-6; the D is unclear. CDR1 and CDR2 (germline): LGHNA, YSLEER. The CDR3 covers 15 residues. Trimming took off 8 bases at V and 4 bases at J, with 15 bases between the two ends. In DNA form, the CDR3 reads TGCGCCAGCGGCCGAACGGCATCATATAATTCACCCCTCCACTTT. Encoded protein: CASGRTASYNSPLHF.

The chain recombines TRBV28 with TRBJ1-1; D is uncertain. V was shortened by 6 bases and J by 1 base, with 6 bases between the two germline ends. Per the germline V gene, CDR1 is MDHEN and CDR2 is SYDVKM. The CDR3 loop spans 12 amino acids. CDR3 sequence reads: CASRSGNTEAFF. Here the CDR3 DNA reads TGTGCCAGCAGGTCCGGGAACACTGAAGCTTTCTTT.

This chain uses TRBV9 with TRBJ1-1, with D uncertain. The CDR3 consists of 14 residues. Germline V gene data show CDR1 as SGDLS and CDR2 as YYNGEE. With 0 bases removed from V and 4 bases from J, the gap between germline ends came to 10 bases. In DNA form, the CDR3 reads TGTGCCAGCAGCGTAGTTCGGGCCCCCACTGAAGCTTTCTTT. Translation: CASSVVRAPTEAFF.

CDR3 region: CATIWGARTDTQYF. The CDR3 DNA follows: TGTGCCACCATCTGGGGGGCCCGCACAGATACGCAGTATTTT. The chain carries TRBV28 and TRBJ2-3, with D perhaps assigned TRBD1 or TRBD2 (6 bases each). CDR3 length: 14 amino acids. V was clipped by 10 bases and J by 1 base, with 15 bases between them. Per the germline V gene, CDR1 is MDHEN and CDR2 is SYDVKM. The variable domain in full, with the rest retrieved from reference TRBV28 and TRBJ2-3, is DVKVTQSSRYLVKRTGEKVFLECVQDMDHENMFWYRQDPGLGLRLIYFSYDVKMKEKGDIPEGYSVSREKKERFSLILESASTNQTSMYLCATIWGARTDTQYFGPGTRLTVL.

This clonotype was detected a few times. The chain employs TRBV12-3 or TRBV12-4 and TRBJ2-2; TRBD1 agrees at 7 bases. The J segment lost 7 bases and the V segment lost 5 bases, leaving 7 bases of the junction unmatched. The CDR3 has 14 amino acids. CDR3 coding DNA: TGTGCCAGCAGTGCCGGGACAGCCGGCGGGGAGCTGTTTTTT. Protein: CASSAGTAGGELFF.

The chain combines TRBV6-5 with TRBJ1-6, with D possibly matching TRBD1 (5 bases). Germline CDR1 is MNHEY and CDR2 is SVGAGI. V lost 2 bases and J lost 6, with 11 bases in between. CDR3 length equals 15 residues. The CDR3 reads CASSYDGGSNSPLHF. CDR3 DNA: TGTGCCAGCAGTTACGATGGGGGATCTAATTCACCCCTCCACTTT.

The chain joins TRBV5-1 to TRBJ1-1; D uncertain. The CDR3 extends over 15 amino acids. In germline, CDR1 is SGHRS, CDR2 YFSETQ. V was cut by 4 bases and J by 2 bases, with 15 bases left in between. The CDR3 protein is CASSLDGSSNTEAFF. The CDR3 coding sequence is TGCGCCAGCAGCCTGGACGGATCAAGCAACACTGAAGCTTTCTTT.

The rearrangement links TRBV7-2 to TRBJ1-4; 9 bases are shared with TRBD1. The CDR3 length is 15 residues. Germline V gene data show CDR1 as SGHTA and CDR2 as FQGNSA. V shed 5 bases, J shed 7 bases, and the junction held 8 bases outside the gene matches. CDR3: CASSVLRDRAEKLFF. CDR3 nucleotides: TGTGCCAGCAGCGTACTCCGGGACAGGGCTGAAAAACTGTTTTTT.

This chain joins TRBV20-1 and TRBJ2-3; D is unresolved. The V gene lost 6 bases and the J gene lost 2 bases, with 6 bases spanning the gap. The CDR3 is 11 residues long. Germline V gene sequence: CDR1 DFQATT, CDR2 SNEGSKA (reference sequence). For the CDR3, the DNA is TGCAGTGCGGCAATCACAGATACGCAGTATTTT. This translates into CSAAITDTQYF.

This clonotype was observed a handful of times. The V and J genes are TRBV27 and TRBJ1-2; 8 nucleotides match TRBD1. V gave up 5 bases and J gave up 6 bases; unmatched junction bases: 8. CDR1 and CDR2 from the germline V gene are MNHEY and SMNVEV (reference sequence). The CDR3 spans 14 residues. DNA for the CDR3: TGTGCCAGCAGTCCGACAGGGGCCATCCATGGCTACACCTTC. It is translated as CASSPTGAIHGYTF.

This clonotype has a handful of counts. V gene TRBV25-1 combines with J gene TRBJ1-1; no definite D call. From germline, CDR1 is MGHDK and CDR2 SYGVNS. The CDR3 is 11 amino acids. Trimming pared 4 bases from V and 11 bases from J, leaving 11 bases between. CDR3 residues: CASSAPGKAFF. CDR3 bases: TGTGCCAGCAGTGCACCTGGGAAGGCTTTCTTT. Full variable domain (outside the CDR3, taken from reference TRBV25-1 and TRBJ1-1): EADIYQTPRYLVIGTGKKITLECSQTMGHDKMYWYQQDPGMELHLIHYSYGVNSTEKGDLSSESTVSRIRTEHFPLTLESARPSHTSQYLCASSAPGKAFFGQGTRLTVV.

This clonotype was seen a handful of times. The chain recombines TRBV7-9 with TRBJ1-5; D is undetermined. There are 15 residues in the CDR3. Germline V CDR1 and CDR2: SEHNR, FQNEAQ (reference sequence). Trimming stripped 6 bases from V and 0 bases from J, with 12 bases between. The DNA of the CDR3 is TGTGCCAGCAGTTCCGACGTTTATAGCAATCAGCCCCAGCATTTT. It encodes CASSSDVYSNQPQHF.

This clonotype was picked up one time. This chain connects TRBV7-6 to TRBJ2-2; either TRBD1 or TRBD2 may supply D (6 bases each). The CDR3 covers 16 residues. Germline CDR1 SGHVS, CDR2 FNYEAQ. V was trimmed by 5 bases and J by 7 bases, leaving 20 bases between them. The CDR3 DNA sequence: TGTGCCAGCAGCCGGGGGACACTCTTCGAATACGGGGAGCTGTTTTTT. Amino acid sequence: CASSRGTLFEYGELFF. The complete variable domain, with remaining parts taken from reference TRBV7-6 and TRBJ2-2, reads GAGVSQSPRYKVTKRGQDVALRCDPISGHVSLYWYRQALGQGPEFLTYFNYEAQQDKSGLPNDRFSAERPEGSISTLTIQRTEQRDSAMYRCASSRGTLFEYGELFFGEGSRLTVL.

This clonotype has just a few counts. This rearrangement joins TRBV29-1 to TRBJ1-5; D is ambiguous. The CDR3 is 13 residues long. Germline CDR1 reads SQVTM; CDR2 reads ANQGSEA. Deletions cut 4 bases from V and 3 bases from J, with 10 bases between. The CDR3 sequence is CSVVFRPNQPQHF. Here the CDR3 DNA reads TGCAGCGTTGTATTCAGACCCAATCAGCCCCAGCATTTT.

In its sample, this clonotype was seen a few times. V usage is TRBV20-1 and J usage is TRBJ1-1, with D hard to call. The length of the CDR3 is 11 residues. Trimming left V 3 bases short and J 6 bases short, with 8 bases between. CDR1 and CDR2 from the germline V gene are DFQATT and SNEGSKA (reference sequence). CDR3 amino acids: CSARVVSEAFF. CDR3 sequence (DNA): TGCAGTGCTAGGGTAGTATCTGAAGCTTTCTTT.

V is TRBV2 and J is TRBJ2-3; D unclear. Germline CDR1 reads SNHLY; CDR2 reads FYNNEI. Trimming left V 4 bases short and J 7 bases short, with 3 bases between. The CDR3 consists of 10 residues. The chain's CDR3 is CASSANTQYF. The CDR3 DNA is TGTGCCAGCAGTGCCAATACGCAGTATTTT.

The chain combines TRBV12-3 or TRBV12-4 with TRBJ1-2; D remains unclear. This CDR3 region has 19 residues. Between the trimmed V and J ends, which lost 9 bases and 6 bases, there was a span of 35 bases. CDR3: CASLLLPFRSIKRRHGYTF. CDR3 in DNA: TGTGCCAGTCTATTACTTCCATTCAGGTCCATTAAACGTCGCCATGGCTACACCTTC.

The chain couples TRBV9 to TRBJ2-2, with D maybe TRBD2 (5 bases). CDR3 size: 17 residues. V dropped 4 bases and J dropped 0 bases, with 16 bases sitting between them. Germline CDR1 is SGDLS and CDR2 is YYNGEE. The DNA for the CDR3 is TGTGCCAGCAGCCCTTGGGAGCGTCTCTCGAACACCGGGGAGCTGTTTTTT. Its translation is CASSPWERLSNTGELFF.